The present TCR beta chain was sequenced within a study of regulatory T cells in long-lasting Graves disease. Study details: Newly diagnosed Graves' patients had under 3 months of antithyroid drugs.

Details on this clonotype: Its target is unknown.

The study, taken as a whole, reports: Among the persistent patients, 2,741 public clonotypes were shared, more than the approximately 1,000 shared among new patients.

Time point specified: newly diagnosed GD, antithyroid drugs for less than 3 months. PBMC-derived RNA was used for the TCR library. Deletions cut 5 bases from V and 0 bases from J, with 10 bases between. Germline CDR1 is SGHVS and CDR2 is FQNEAQ. The CDR3 is made up of 14 amino acids. Relying on iRepertoire HTBI primers and Arm-PCR of CDR3 regions, the team built TCR beta libraries. MiXCR, run by TCRdb on the multiplex PCR reads, gives a single entry per CDR3 protein. The sample holds roughly 610,000 distinct CDR3 sequences, around 15% seen once. The same sample was also used in a study of T cells in Graves' hyperthyroidism and ophthalmopathy. Turning to that study: A 13 V-J signature model discriminated ophthalmopathy versus stable hyperthyroidism.

The receptor comes from a woman in her twenties or thirties with Graves disease. The chain is built from TRBV7-8 and TRBJ1-1; D not resolved. This material consisted of peripheral blood mononuclear cells (PBMCs), taken at new diagnosis, from a patient treated with antithyroid drugs. The CDR3: CASSPDLLNTEAFF. CDR3 DNA sequence: TGTGCCAGCAGCCCGGACCTCCTGAACACTGAAGCTTTCTTT.